Following are 22 T cell receptor beta chains from one sample sequenced in a study of response to subunit inactivated influenza vaccine. TCRdb passed the RT-PCR reads through MiXCR, listing each CDR3 protein once. The sample carries hundreds of thousands of distinct CDR3 sequences, approximately 15% recorded once. The specimen was PBMCs from blood, collected 14 to 15 days before vaccination. Receptor source: a middle-aged man who received an inactivated influenza vaccine.

The V and J genes are TRBV5-5 and TRBJ1-5, with D tentatively TRBD1 (5 bases). The germline gives CDR1 SGHKS, CDR2 YYEKEE (reference sequence). Trimming removed 0 bases from V and 0 bases from J, with 10 bases in between. The CDR3 extends over 16 amino acids. Here the CDR3 DNA reads TGTGCCAGCAGCTTGGGTAGGGGAGGTAGCAATCAGCCCCAGCATTTT. Its translation is CASSLGRGGSNQPQHF.

The chain couples TRBV28 to TRBJ1-5; possible D gene TRBD1, 5 bases. V lost 2 bases and J lost 5, with 13 bases in between. This CDR3 spans 15 amino acids. Germline values: CDR1 MDHEN, CDR2 SYDVKM. The DNA for the CDR3 is TGTGCCAGCAGTTTACCCGGGACGGTCGATCAGCCCCAGCATTTT. Translated: CASSLPGTVDQPQHF. The variable domain in full, with the rest retrieved from reference TRBV28 and TRBJ1-5, is DVKVTQSSRYLVKRTGEKVFLECVQDMDHENMFWYRQDPGLGLRLIYFSYDVKMKEKGDIPEGYSVSREKKERFSLILESASTNQTSMYLCASSLPGTVDQPQHFGDGTRLSIL.

This clonotype was detected only a few times. This chain joins TRBV6-5 and TRBJ2-3; tentative D call: TRBD1 (5 bases). The germline V gene has CDR1 MNHEY and CDR2 SVGAGI. Trimming removed 0 bases at V and 0 bases at J, with 10 bases between. The CDR3 is 16 amino acids. The DNA of the CDR3 is TGTGCCAGCAGTTACTCGGCAGGGATTAGCACAGATACGCAGTATTTT. This sequence encodes CASSYSAGISTDTQYF.

The sample holds a few counts of this clonotype. The chain combines TRBV7-9 with TRBJ2-1; 8 bases fit TRBD2. V lost 1 base, J lost 4 bases, and 9 bases stayed unmatched. The CDR3 has 17 residues. The V gene's germline CDR1 is SEHNR and CDR2 FQNEAQ (reference sequence). The CDR3 is CASSLDWQAGVYNEQFF. CDR3 sequence (DNA): TGTGCCAGCAGCTTAGATTGGCAAGCGGGGGTATACAATGAGCAGTTCTTC.

This clonotype was observed a few times. The rearrangement links TRBV20-1 to TRBJ2-7; D is possibly TRBD2 (5 bases). Germline V gene lookup returns CDR1 DFQATT and CDR2 SNEGSKA (reference sequence). The CDR3 runs 12 residues. V dropped 5 bases and J dropped 2 bases, with 10 bases sitting between them. CDR3 coding DNA: TGCAGTGCTCCGGACTTGACCTACGAGCAGTACTTC. Translated, it gives CSAPDLTYEQYF.

The rearrangement joins TRBV6-1 to TRBJ1-1; the match to TRBD1 covers 7 bases. Germline loops: CDR1 MNHNS, CDR2 SASEGT. CDR3 length: 14 amino acids. The V segment lost 6 bases and the J segment 2 bases; nucleotides outside the gene matches: 6. This chain's CDR3 is CASRNRGGNTEAFF. CDR3 coding DNA: TGTGCCAGCAGGAACAGGGGAGGAAACACTGAAGCTTTCTTT.

This clonotype has ten or more counts. The V call is TRBV9, the J call TRBJ2-2; weak D call: TRBD2 (6 bases). The CDR3 extends over 14 amino acids. Germline V CDR1 and CDR2: SGDLS, YYNGEE. V dropped 6 bases and J dropped 5 bases, with 14 bases sitting between them. CDR3 residues: CASKTGAGTGELFF. The CDR3 DNA is TGTGCCAGCAAAACTGGGGCGGGGACCGGGGAGCTGTTTTTT.

This chain uses TRBV5-1 with TRBJ1-2; TRBD1 might be the D (5 bases). The ends were cut back, 4 bases at V and 8 bases at J, with 15 bases in the middle. Germline CDR1 is SGHRS and CDR2 is YFSETQ. The CDR3 is made up of 13 amino acids. In DNA form, the CDR3 reads TGCGCCAGCAGCCCGGGACGGGACGCCGGCTACACCTTC. Translated: CASSPGRDAGYTF.

The V gene is TRBV29-1, the J gene TRBJ2-7; D uncertain. This CDR3 region has 11 residues. Germline-derived CDR1 and CDR2 are SQVTM and ANQGSEA. Trimming took off 5 bases at V and 2 bases at J, with 7 bases between the two ends. CDR3 protein: CSVSTPYEQYF. The CDR3 DNA reads TGCAGCGTTTCAACCCCCTACGAGCAGTACTTC.

This clonotype was seen a handful of times. The V gene is TRBV5-1, the J gene TRBJ1-2; 9 nucleotides line up with TRBD1. CDR3 length: 15 residues. CDR1 is SGHRS and CDR2 is YFSETQ in the germline V gene. Trimming took 1 base from V and 4 from J; bases not matched to a gene: 5. In nucleotides, the CDR3 is TGCGCCAGCAGCTTGACAGGGGGCAGTACCTATGGCTACACCTTC. Residues: CASSLTGGSTYGYTF. Using reference TRBV5-1 and TRBJ1-2 for the parts outside the CDR3, the full variable domain is KAGVTQTPRYLIKTRGQQVTLSCSPISGHRSVSWYQQTPGQGLQFLFEYFSETQRNKGNFPGRFSGRQFSNSRSEMNVSTLELGDSALYLCASSLTGGSTYGYTFGSGTRLTVV.

This clonotype was recorded many times. The chain joins TRBV27 to TRBJ2-5; possibly TRBD1 for D (6 bases). The CDR3 has 14 amino acids. CDR1 MNHEY and CDR2 SMNVEV come from the germline V gene (reference sequence). The germline V and J ends were trimmed by 3 bases and 0 bases, with 8 bases remaining between them. The CDR3 bases are TGTGCCAGCAGTTTTAGGGACAACCAAGAGACCCAGTACTTC. Protein sequence: CASSFRDNQETQYF.

This clonotype was picked up many times. This rearrangement joins TRBV3-1 to TRBJ1-1, with D maybe TRBD1 (6 bases). Deletions cut 5 bases from V and 5 bases from J, with 9 bases between. CDR1 LGHDT and CDR2 YNNKEL come from the germline V gene (reference sequence). The CDR3 covers 12 residues. In DNA, the CDR3 is TGTGCCAGCAGCAAACAGGGTACTGAAGCTTTCTTT. Translated: CASSKQGTEAFF.

This clonotype has a handful of counts. The genes are TRBV12-3 or TRBV12-4 and TRBJ2-7; D tentatively reads TRBD1 or TRBD2 (5 bases each). V lost 1 base to trimming and J lost 5 bases, with 21 bases between them. The CDR3 is 17 residues long. CDR3 protein: CASSLGGARPLGHEQYF. The CDR3 nucleotides read TGTGCCAGCAGTTTAGGAGGGGCTAGACCTTTGGGCCACGAGCAGTACTTC.

This chain links TRBV6-2 or TRBV6-3 with TRBJ2-5; perhaps TRBD1 as D (5 bases). The CDR3 consists of 15 residues. The germline V gene encodes CDR1 MNHEY and CDR2 SVGEGT. Deletions cut 2 bases from V and 5 bases from J, with 15 bases between. CDR3 coding DNA: TGTGCCAGCAGTTACGCCAGGGAAACGATCGAGACCCAGTACTTC. Amino acids: CASSYARETIETQYF.

V is TRBV7-2 and J is TRBJ2-5, with 9 bases that match TRBD2. The germline V gene has CDR1 SGHTA and CDR2 FQGNSA. The junction had 7 bases not matched to a gene; V was cut back by 1 base and J by 4 bases. The CDR3 runs 16 residues. The CDR3, as DNA: TGTGCCAGCAGCTTAGAACGGATGCGGGGGGGAGAGACCCAGTACTTC. This encodes CASSLERMRGGETQYF.

This clonotype has more than one count but fewer than ten. The V gene is TRBV6-2 or TRBV6-3, the J gene TRBJ2-1; the match to TRBD2 covers 12 bases. The CDR3 length is 15 residues. V lost 1 base and J lost 9; bases outside the gene matches: 4. Germline V gene sequence: CDR1 MNHEY, CDR2 SVGEGT. The CDR3 sequence: CASSYWGLAGGEQFF. The CDR3 DNA is TGTGCCAGCAGTTACTGGGGACTAGCGGGCGGTGAGCAGTTCTTC.

The gene calls are TRBV5-1 and TRBJ2-7; D might be TRBD1 or TRBD2, each matching 6 bases. The CDR3 extends over 15 amino acids. Germline loops: CDR1 SGHRS, CDR2 YFSETQ. V lost 4 bases and J 5 bases, leaving 19 bases between the germline ends. Here the CDR3 reads CASSHRGTGGDEQYF. The CDR3 DNA reads TGCGCCAGCAGCCATAGGGGGACTGGCGGGGACGAGCAGTACTTC.

The sample holds many counts of this clonotype. This chain connects TRBV9 to TRBJ1-1; no firm D call. The CDR3 has 13 amino acids. Trimming pared 1 base from V and 4 bases from J, leaving 8 bases between. Germline-derived CDR1 and CDR2 are SGDLS and YYNGEE. The CDR3 here is CASSVQDFTEAFF. For the CDR3, the DNA is TGTGCCAGCAGCGTACAGGATTTCACTGAAGCTTTCTTT.

This clonotype was detected only a few times. This chain uses TRBV6-2 or TRBV6-3 with TRBJ2-7; 7 bases line up with TRBD2. Losses at the gene ends were 10 bases for V and 1 base for J; bases not matched to a gene: 16. CDR1 is MNHEY and CDR2 is SVGEGT in the germline V gene. The CDR3 sequence is 16 residues long. This CDR3 is CATNSGTNPRSYEQYF. Here the CDR3 DNA reads TGTGCCACCAACAGCGGGACCAACCCAAGGTCCTACGAGCAGTACTTC.

The genes are TRBV28 and TRBJ2-1, with 8 bases fitting TRBD2. CDR3 size: 13 residues. With V trimmed by 4 bases and J by 9 bases, 5 bases remained unmatched. Per germline, CDR1 MDHEN and CDR2 SYDVKM. The CDR3 sequence: CASSSTSAFEQFF. The DNA for the CDR3 is TGTGCCAGCAGTTCGACTAGCGCATTTGAGCAGTTCTTC.

This rearrangement joins TRBV6-1 to TRBJ2-3; 8 nucleotides agree with TRBD1. This CDR3 has 15 residues. Germline assignment: CDR1 MNHNS and CDR2 SASEGT. Trimming removed 6 bases from V and 1 base from J; junction bases left unmatched: 6. CDR3 nucleotides: TGTGCCAGCAGAGATCGGACAGGGCGCACAGATACGCAGTATTTT. Translating it yields CASRDRTGRTDTQYF.

This clonotype was counted a few times. The chain recombines TRBV2 with TRBJ2-7; D is unclear. Germline V lookup: CDR1 SNHLY, CDR2 FYNNEI. V was shortened by 11 bases and J by 3 bases, with 11 bases between the two germline ends. The length of the CDR3 is 11 residues. CDR3 loop: CASARNYEQYF. The CDR3 DNA follows: TGTGCCTCAGCCCGGAACTACGAGCAGTACTTC.